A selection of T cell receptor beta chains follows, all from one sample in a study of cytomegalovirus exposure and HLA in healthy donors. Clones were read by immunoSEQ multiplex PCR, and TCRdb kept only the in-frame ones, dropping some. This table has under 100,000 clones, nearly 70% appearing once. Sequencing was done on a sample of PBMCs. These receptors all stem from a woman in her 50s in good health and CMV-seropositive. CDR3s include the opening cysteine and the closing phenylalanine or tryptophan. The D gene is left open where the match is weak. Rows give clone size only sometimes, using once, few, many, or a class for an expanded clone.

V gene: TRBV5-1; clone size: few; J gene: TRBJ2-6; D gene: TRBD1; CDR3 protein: CASSFTGASGANVLTF; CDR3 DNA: TGCGCCAGCAGCTTCACAGGGGCGTCTGGGGCCAACGTCCTGACTTTC
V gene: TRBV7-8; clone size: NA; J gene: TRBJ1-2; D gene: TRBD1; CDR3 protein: CASSLGTGDDPYGYTF; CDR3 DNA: TGTGCCAGCAGCTTAGGGACAGGGGACGACCCCTATGGCTACACCTTC
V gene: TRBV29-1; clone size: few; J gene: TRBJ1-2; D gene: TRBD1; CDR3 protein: CSVPGQGVHGYTF; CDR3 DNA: TGCAGCGTTCCGGGACAGGGAGTTCATGGCTACACCTTC
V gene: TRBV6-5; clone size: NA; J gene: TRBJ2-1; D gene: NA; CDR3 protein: CASRPSLSSYNEQFF; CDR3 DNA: TGTGCCAGCAGACCAAGCTTAAGCTCCTACAATGAGCAGTTCTTC
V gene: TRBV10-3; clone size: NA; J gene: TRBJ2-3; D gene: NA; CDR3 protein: CAISESNGVDTQYF; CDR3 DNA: TGTGCCATCAGTGAGTCGAACGGGGTGGATACGCAGTATTTT
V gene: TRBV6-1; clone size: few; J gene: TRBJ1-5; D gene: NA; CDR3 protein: CASNLGGRDQPQHF; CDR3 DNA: TGTGCCAGCAATCTGGGAGGGAGGGATCAGCCCCAGCATTTT
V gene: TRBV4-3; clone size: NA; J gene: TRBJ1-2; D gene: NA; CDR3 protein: CASSQERRQFSGYTF; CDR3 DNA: TGCGCCAGCAGCCAAGAAAGGAGACAGTTTTCGGGCTACACCTTC
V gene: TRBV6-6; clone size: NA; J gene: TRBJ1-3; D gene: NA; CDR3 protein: CASSGESSSRNTIYF; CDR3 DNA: TGTGCGAGCAGCGGAGAATCTAGCTCTAGAAACACCATATATTTT
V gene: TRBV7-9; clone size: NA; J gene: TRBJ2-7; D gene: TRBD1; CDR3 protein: CSSSPPGTGAPYEQYF; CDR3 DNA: TGTTCCAGCAGCCCCCCGGGGACAGGGGCTCCCTACGAGCAGTACTTC
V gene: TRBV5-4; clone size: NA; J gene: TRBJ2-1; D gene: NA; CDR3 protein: CASSLAGAFSYNEQFF; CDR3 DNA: TGTGCCAGCAGCTTGGCAGGCGCCTTCTCCTACAATGAGCAGTTCTTC
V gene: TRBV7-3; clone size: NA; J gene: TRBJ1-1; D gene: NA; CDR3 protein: CASSPSPTGFTEAFF; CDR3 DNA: TGTGCCAGCAGTCCGTCTCCCACAGGATTCACTGAAGCTTTCTTT
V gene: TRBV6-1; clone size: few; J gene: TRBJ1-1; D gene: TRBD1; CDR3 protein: CASTRQGRNEAFF; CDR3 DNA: TGTGCCAGCACCAGACAGGGACGGAATGAAGCTTTCTTT
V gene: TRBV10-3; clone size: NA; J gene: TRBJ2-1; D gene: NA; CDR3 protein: CAIRSRGNHNNEQFF; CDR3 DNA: TGTGCCATCAGAAGCAGGGGCAATCACAACAATGAGCAGTTCTTC
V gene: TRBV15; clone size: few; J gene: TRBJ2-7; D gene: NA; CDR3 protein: CATSRLGGSEQYF; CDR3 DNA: TGTGCCACCAGCCGGTTGGGGGGAAGCGAGCAGTACTTC
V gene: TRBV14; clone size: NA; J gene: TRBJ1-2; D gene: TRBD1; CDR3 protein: CASSQLAGTGGYGYTF; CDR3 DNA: TGTGCCAGCAGCCAACTCGCCGGGACAGGGGGCTATGGCTACACCTTC